Shown below are 5 T cell receptor beta chains from a single sample sequenced in a study of T-cell memory formation after mild COVID-19. TCRdb re-called the 5' RACE reads with MiXCR, one entry per CDR3 protein. The table records about 150,000 distinct CDR3 sequences, 14% of them present only once. The sample comprised PBMCs or a T cell subset sorted from them (not recorded which). The receptors were sampled from an adult woman who had mild COVID-19 (a few samples of this study predate the infection). Cell type and time point are not known.

This clonotype appeared a few times. The V call is TRBV20-1, the J call TRBJ2-7, with TRBD2 as a possible D gene (6 bases). V gave up 6 bases and J gave up 0 bases, with 15 bases separating them. Germline V lookup: CDR1 DFQATT, CDR2 SNEGSKA (reference sequence). This CDR3 spans 14 amino acids. The CDR3 loop is CSATRGRSSYEQYF. The CDR3 bases are TGCAGTGCGACTCGAGGGAGGTCCTCCTACGAGCAGTACTTC.

This clonotype was counted once. V usage is TRBV7-2 and J usage is TRBJ1-4; 8 bases map to TRBD1. The V and J ends lost 5 bases and 8 bases, in that order; junction bases with no gene match: 7. Germline CDR1 and CDR2: SGHTA and FQGNSA. The CDR3 length is 14 residues. The CDR3 DNA sequence: TGTGCCAGCAGCCGACAGGGGCTGGAGGAAAAACTGTTTTTT. The encoded protein is CASSRQGLEEKLFF.

This rearrangement joins TRBV20-1 to TRBJ2-5; D may correspond to TRBD1 or TRBD2 (5 bases each). Trimming stripped 5 bases from V and 1 base from J, with 14 bases between. Germline-derived CDR1 and CDR2 are DFQATT and SNEGSKA (reference sequence). The CDR3 loop spans 14 amino acids. The CDR3 reads CSAPLGTVQETQYF. The CDR3 region has the DNA TGCAGTGCTCCCTTAGGGACGGTCCAAGAGACCCAGTACTTC.

The V call is TRBV25-1, the J call TRBJ1-6; TRBD1 might be the D (5 bases). The CDR3 length is 14 residues. Per germline, CDR1 MGHDK and CDR2 SYGVNS. V was pared by 2 bases and J by 11 bases, with 13 bases between. The CDR3 region has the DNA TGTGCCAGCAGTGAACGACAGATGGTCGCACCCCTCCACTTT. Its translation is CASSERQMVAPLHF.

This clonotype was observed a few times. This chain connects TRBV3-1 to TRBJ2-3; D possibly corresponds to TRBD2 (6 bases). V dropped 8 bases and J dropped 0 bases, with 6 bases sitting between them. The CDR3 is 12 amino acids. Germline loops: CDR1 LGHDT, CDR2 YNNKEL (reference sequence). CDR3 nucleotides: TGTGCCAGCGGGAGGAGCACAGATACGCAGTATTTT. Amino acid sequence: CASGRSTDTQYF.